The 24 T cell receptor beta chains in this list originate from one sample, sequenced in a study of blood T cell repertoires in COVID-19. The assay was immunoSEQ multiplex PCR, and TCRdb's table has in-frame clones only and misses some. The sample comprises more than 150,000 clones, under 85% of which are singletons, and 17% rests with the top ten. Source material: peripheral blood. The receptors come from a man in his 60s with active or convalescent COVID-19.

The chain links TRBV9 to TRBJ2-1, with D perhaps TRBD1 (5 bases). The CDR3 is made up of 18 amino acids. Trimming pared 0 bases from V and 4 bases from J, leaving 20 bases between. Germline V CDR1 and CDR2: SGDLS, YYNGEE. As DNA, the CDR3 is TGTGCCAGCAGCGTAGGTGGGTGGGGCGCACAAGGGTACAATGAGCAGTTCTTC. This gives the protein CASSVGGWGAQGYNEQFF. Full variable domain (rest looked up from reference TRBV9 and TRBJ2-1): DSGVTQTPKHLITATGQRVTLRCSPRSGDLSVYWYQQSLDQGLQFLIQYYNGEERAKGNILERFSAQQFPDLHSELNLSSLELGDSALYFCASSVGGWGAQGYNEQFFGPGTRLTVL.

This chain links TRBV2 with TRBJ1-4; D is perhaps TRBD1 (5 bases). Trimming took off 6 bases at V and 7 bases at J, with 12 bases between the two ends. CDR3 size: 13 residues. The germline gives CDR1 SNHLY, CDR2 FYNNEI. Here the CDR3 reads CASRGLSGEKLFF. As DNA, the CDR3 is TGTGCCAGCAGGGGACTCTCGGGTGAAAAACTGTTTTTT.

The V call is TRBV7-9, the J call TRBJ1-4; the match to TRBD1 covers 9 bases. Trimming at V came to 5 bases and at J to 0 bases, leaving 13 bases not matched to a gene. This CDR3 has 19 amino acids. Germline V gene lookup returns CDR1 SEHNR and CDR2 FQNEAQ (reference sequence). CDR3 protein: CASSPLRGQGKTTNEKLFF. CDR3 in DNA: TGTGCCAGCAGCCCCCTCCGGGGACAGGGAAAGACAACTAATGAAAAACTGTTTTTT.

V and J are TRBV5-4 and TRBJ2-1; 11 bases are a match to TRBD1. The CDR3 is made up of 16 amino acids. V lost 1 base to trimming and J lost 5 bases; unmatched junction nucleotides: 5. Looked up from germline, CDR1 is SGHNT and CDR2 is YYREEE (reference sequence). The chain's CDR3 is CASSLRTGGHHNEQFF. DNA for the CDR3: TGTGCCAGCAGCTTGCGGACAGGGGGCCACCACAATGAGCAGTTCTTC. Supplemented by reference TRBV5-4 and TRBJ2-1, the full variable domain reads ETGVTQSPTHLIKTRGQQVTLRCSSQSGHNTVSWYQQALGQGPQFIFQYYREEENGRGNFPPRFSGLQFPNYSSELNVNALELDDSALYLCASSLRTGGHHNEQFFGPGTRLTVL.

As concerns this clone: The junction departs from germline at one end; a sequencing error may be responsible. V usage is TRBV9 and J usage is TRBJ2-3; 8 bases align to TRBD2. Germline loops: CDR1 SGDLS, CDR2 YYNGEE. This CDR3 has 15 amino acids. CDR3 nucleotides: TGTGCCCGCAGCGTACGGGGGGGCGGGACAGATACGCAGTATTTT. It is translated as CARSVRGGGTDTQYF.

The chain joins TRBV7-9 to TRBJ1-4; no firm D call. Trimming took off 8 bases at V and 2 bases at J, with 6 bases between the two ends. Germline CDR1 is SEHNR and CDR2 is FQNEAQ (reference sequence). The CDR3 spans 12 residues. The DNA of the CDR3 is TGTGCCAGCCCTAGCACTAATGAAAAACTGTTTTTT. Encoded protein: CASPSTNEKLFF. Complete variable domain (other parts from reference TRBV7-9 and TRBJ1-4): DTGVSQNPRHKITKRGQNVTFRCDPISEHNRLYWYRQTLGQGPEFLTYFQNEAQLEKSRLLSDRFSAERPKGSFSTLEIQRTEQGDSAMYLCASPSTNEKLFFGSGTQLSVL.

The CDR3 nucleotides read TGCGCCAGCAGCCAATCCGGGACAGGGACGGAGACCCAGTACTTC. Its translation is CASSQSGTGTETQYF. The chain is built from TRBV5-1 and TRBJ2-5, with 9 bases identical to TRBD1. Trimming at V came to 4 bases and at J to 5 bases, leaving 9 bases not matched to a gene. The CDR3 extends over 15 amino acids. The germline V gene has CDR1 SGHRS and CDR2 YFSETQ. The full variable domain, completed using reference TRBV5-1 and TRBJ2-5, is KAGVTQTPRYLIKTRGQQVTLSCSPISGHRSVSWYQQTPGQGLQFLFEYFSETQRNKGNFPGRFSGRQFSNSRSEMNVSTLELGDSALYLCASSQSGTGTETQYFGPGTRLLVL.

V and J are TRBV7-2 and TRBJ2-3; the D gene is possibly TRBD2 (6 bases). V shed 6 bases and J shed 3 bases, with 10 bases lying between them. Germline lookup yields CDR1 SGHTA and CDR2 FQGNSA. The length of the CDR3 is 13 residues. In DNA, the CDR3 is TGTGCCAGCAGGGAGGGCGGTACAGATACGCAGTATTTT. It encodes CASREGGTDTQYF. Full variable domain (missing parts from reference TRBV7-2 and TRBJ2-3): GAGVSQSPSNKVTEKGKDVELRCDPISGHTALYWYRQSLGQGLEFLIYFQGNSAPDKSGLPSDRFSAERTGGSVSTLTIQRTQQEDSAVYLCASREGGTDTQYFGPGTRLTVL.

V is TRBV27 and J is TRBJ2-3, with 7 bases identical to TRBD2. V shed 4 bases, J shed 2 bases, and the junction held 9 bases outside the gene matches. The CDR3 runs 16 residues. Germline lookup yields CDR1 MNHEY and CDR2 SMNVEV (reference sequence). The CDR3 is CASSSLSSGYTDTQYF. The CDR3 DNA follows: TGTGCCAGCAGTTCCCTATCTAGCGGATACACAGATACGCAGTATTTT.

V is TRBV7-9 and J is TRBJ2-3, with 7 bases identical to TRBD1. The length of the CDR3 is 16 residues. With 5 bases clipped from V and 8 bases from J, the junction kept 16 bases outside the gene matches. Looked up from germline, CDR1 is SEHNR and CDR2 is FQNEAQ (reference sequence). Written as DNA, the CDR3 is TGTGCCAGCAGCCCCCGGACAGGAGACCCCCGGGTTACGCAGTATTTT. It specifies CASSPRTGDPRVTQYF.

The CDR3 coding sequence is TGCAGTGCTAGTCCCCTACTAGCAGCGGGAAGGTCAGGTGAGCAGTTCTTC. As protein: CSASPLLAAGRSGEQFF. The J gene is TRBJ2-1, the V gene TRBV20-1, with 7 bases aligning to TRBD2. The germline V gene encodes CDR1 DFQATT and CDR2 SNEGSKA (reference sequence). V was clipped by 3 bases and J by 9 bases; unmatched bases: 20. The CDR3 covers 17 residues.

The V gene is TRBV19, the J gene TRBJ2-7, with D perhaps TRBD1 (6 bases). With 4 bases removed from V and 2 bases from J, the gap between germline ends came to 15 bases. The CDR3 extends over 15 amino acids. Germline CDR1 reads LNHDA; CDR2 reads SQIVND (reference sequence). Here the CDR3 reads CASSTGHSLPYEQYF. The CDR3 DNA follows: TGTGCCAGTAGTACGGGACACTCGTTGCCCTACGAGCAGTACTTC.

V is TRBV6-5 and J is TRBJ2-1; 12 bases fit TRBD2. J gave up 6 bases and V 5 bases, and 5 bases lay outside the gene matches. There are 15 residues in the CDR3. CDR1 MNHEY and CDR2 SVGAGI come from the germline V gene. CDR3 in DNA: TGTGCCAGCAGTCTAGCGGGAGGGCGCGTCAATGAGCAGTTCTTC. Its protein product is CASSLAGGRVNEQFF.

The rearrangement joins TRBV27 to TRBJ1-4; possibly TRBD1 for D (6 bases). The CDR3 totals 14 residues. V lost 3 bases and J 4 bases, leaving 9 bases between the germline ends. The V gene's germline CDR1 is MNHEY and CDR2 SMNVEV (reference sequence). This chain's CDR3 is CASSLGGHNEKLFF. DNA for the CDR3: TGTGCCAGCAGTTTGGGGGGGCATAATGAAAAACTGTTTTTT.

This chain uses TRBV7-2 with TRBJ2-7, with D possibly matching TRBD1 (5 bases). Trimming removed 7 bases from V and 6 bases from J, with 22 bases in between. CDR3 length equals 15 residues. Germline V gene lookup returns CDR1 SGHTA and CDR2 FQGNSA. CDR3 sequence (DNA): TGTGCCAGCACCCTAGGGGCCCAGCAGTTCTCCGAGCAGTACTTC. Translation gives CASTLGAQQFSEQYF.

The J gene is TRBJ2-1, the V gene TRBV4-2, with unresolved D. The CDR3 is 11 amino acids. Germline values: CDR1 LGHNA, CDR2 YNFKEQ. V gave up 10 bases and J gave up 1 base, with 5 bases separating them. For the CDR3, the DNA is TGTGCCATCGGGTCCTACAATGAGCAGTTCTTC. Amino acids: CAIGSYNEQFF.

The chain combines TRBV5-6 with TRBJ1-2; no reliable D call. Trimming left V 4 bases short and J 7 bases short, with 20 bases between. Per the germline V gene, CDR1 is SGHDT and CDR2 is YYEEEE. This CDR3 contains 15 residues. CDR3 in amino acids: CASSGRSTSPLGYTF. The DNA for the CDR3 is TGTGCCAGCAGCGGGAGGTCTACCTCGCCCCTTGGCTACACCTTC.

There are a few counts of this clone. The J gene is TRBJ2-2, the V gene TRBV7-6; D is uncertain. Trimming shortened V by 2 bases and J by 7 bases, and 20 bases separated the two germline ends. The CDR3 covers 17 residues. Per the germline V gene, CDR1 is SGHVS and CDR2 is FNYEAQ. This CDR3 reads CASSLIRNSPPGGELFF. CDR3 nucleotides: TGTGCCAGCAGCTTAATTCGTAACTCTCCTCCCGGCGGGGAGCTGTTTTTT.

The chain recombines TRBV2 with TRBJ2-7, with 11 nucleotides matching TRBD1. Germline-derived CDR1 and CDR2 are SNHLY and FYNNEI. V trimming: 4 bases; J trimming: 6 bases; junction bases outside the gene matches: 8. There are 15 residues in the CDR3. CDR3 loop: CASSGDRGSTGEQYF. The CDR3 DNA reads as TGTGCCAGCAGTGGGGACAGGGGGTCAACAGGCGAGCAGTACTTC.

The V and J genes are TRBV20-1 and TRBJ2-7; no clear D. The CDR3 runs to 13 residues. Germline CDR1 is DFQATT and CDR2 is SNEGSKA (reference sequence). The V end was cut by 3 bases, the J end by 5 bases, with 14 bases between. The DNA of the CDR3 is TGCAGTGCTAGTATGGTAGCCGTCAACGAGCAGTACTTC. It is translated as CSASMVAVNEQYF.

This clone was counted at least ten times. V usage is TRBV13 and J usage is TRBJ2-2; 7 bases align to TRBD1. V shed 3 bases, J shed 1 base, and the junction held 2 bases outside the gene matches. CDR3 length: 15 residues. Germline loops: CDR1 PRHDT, CDR2 FYEKMQ (reference sequence). Written as DNA, the CDR3 is TGTGCCAGCAGCTTCGGGGACAGGAACACCGGGGAGCTGTTTTTT. Translated, it gives CASSFGDRNTGELFF.

Ten or more counts support this clone. The rearrangement uses TRBV27 and TRBJ1-1; D uncertain. The CDR3 spans 14 residues. CDR1 MNHEY and CDR2 SMNVEV come from the germline V gene (reference sequence). V lost 4 bases and J lost 1, with 10 bases in between. The CDR3 spells CASSSWGENTEAFF. The CDR3 region has the DNA TGTGCCAGCAGTTCATGGGGAGAGAACACTGAAGCTTTCTTT.

The chain's CDR3 is CASSSDRGMESQYF. DNA of the CDR3: TGTGCCAGCAGTTCTGACAGGGGGATGGAGTCCCAGTACTTC. The chain joins TRBV5-4 to TRBJ2-5, with TRBD1 matching 9 bases. V shed 5 bases and J 9 bases; nucleotides not matched to a gene: 11. This CDR3 spans 14 amino acids. Per germline, CDR1 SGHNT and CDR2 YYREEE (reference sequence).

This chain joins TRBV28 and TRBJ1-1; 9 bases are shared with TRBD1. Germline assignment: CDR1 MDHEN and CDR2 SYDVKM. The ends lost 6 bases at V and 2 bases at J; junction bases unmatched: 10. There are 16 residues in the CDR3. CDR3 sequence (DNA): TGTGCCAGCAGACGTGGACGGACAGGGGTCAACACTGAAGCTTTCTTT. This codes for CASRRGRTGVNTEAFF.